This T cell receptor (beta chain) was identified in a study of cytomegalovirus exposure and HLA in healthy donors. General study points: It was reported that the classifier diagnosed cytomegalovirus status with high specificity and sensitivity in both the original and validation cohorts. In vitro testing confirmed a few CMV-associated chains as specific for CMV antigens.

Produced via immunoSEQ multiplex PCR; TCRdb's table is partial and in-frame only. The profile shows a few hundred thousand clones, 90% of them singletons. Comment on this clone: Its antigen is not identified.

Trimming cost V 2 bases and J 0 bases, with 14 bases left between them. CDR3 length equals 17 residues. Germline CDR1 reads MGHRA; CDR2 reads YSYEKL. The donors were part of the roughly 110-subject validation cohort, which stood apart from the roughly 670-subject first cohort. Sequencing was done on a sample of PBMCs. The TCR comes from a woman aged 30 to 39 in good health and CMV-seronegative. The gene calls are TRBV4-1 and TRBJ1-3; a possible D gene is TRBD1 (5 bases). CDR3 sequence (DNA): TGCGCCAGCAGCCAATGGCTTCGGGACTCCTCTGGAAACACCATATATTTT. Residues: CASSQWLRDSSGNTIYF.